The 21 T cell receptor beta chains below come from one sample, sequenced in a study of cytomegalovirus exposure and HLA in healthy donors. Amplification used 60 Vbeta primers and 13 Jbeta primers. Libraries were prepared by immunoSEQ multiplex PCR; TCRdb keeps only in-frame clonotypes and omits some of them. The table includes 150,000 or so clones, approximately 80% detected once. Sequenced input: PBMCs. These TCRs come from a man aged 30 to 45 in good health and CMV-seropositive.

J is TRBJ1-6 and V is TRBV28; D is perhaps TRBD1 (5 bases). This CDR3 contains 11 residues. Germline-derived CDR1 and CDR2 are MDHEN and SYDVKM. The V end was cut by 8 bases, the J end by 8 bases, with 7 bases between. In DNA, the CDR3 is TGTGCCAGCCAGGGCGATTCACCCCTCCACTTT. It translates to CASQGDSPLHF.

This chain connects TRBV5-6 to TRBJ2-5; D remains ambiguous. The CDR3 runs to 13 residues. With 4 bases removed from V and 5 bases from J, the gap between germline ends came to 12 bases. Germline CDR1 reads SGHDT; CDR2 reads YYEEEE. The CDR3 sequence is CASSLDEEETQYF. The CDR3 bases are TGTGCCAGCAGCCTGGACGAGGAGGAGACCCAGTACTTC. The full variable domain, completed using reference TRBV5-6 and TRBJ2-5, is DAGVTQSPTHLIKTRGQQVTLRCSPKSGHDTVSWYQQALGQGPQFIFQYYEEEERQRGNFPDRFSGHQFPNYSSELNVNALLLGDSALYLCASSLDEEETQYFGPGTRLLVL.

This clone appeared a single time. The chain employs TRBV18 and TRBJ2-7; D remains unclear. Germline V gene data show CDR1 as KGHSH and CDR2 as LQKENI. This CDR3 region has 13 residues. Deletions cut 4 bases from V and 2 bases from J, with 9 bases between. Here the CDR3 reads CASSRAVPYEQYF. As DNA, the CDR3 is TGTGCCAGCTCACGGGCAGTGCCCTACGAGCAGTACTTC.

Only one count was recorded for this clone. The CDR3 DNA is TGCGCCAGCAGCCAAACCCAACAGGGGGCCTCCGGGTATGGCTACACCTTC. It codes for CASSQTQQGASGYGYTF. V usage is TRBV5-1 and J usage is TRBJ1-2; 9 bases match TRBD1. V gave up 4 bases and J gave up 5 bases; unmatched junction bases: 15. In germline, CDR1 is SGHRS, CDR2 YFSETQ. The CDR3 extends over 17 amino acids.

The J gene is TRBJ2-2, the V gene TRBV5-4; 9 bases are a match to TRBD1. This CDR3 spans 16 amino acids. CDR1 is SGHNT, CDR2 YYREEE, per germline (reference sequence). J was trimmed by 5 bases and V by 3 bases; bases with no gene match: 8. The CDR3 coding sequence is TGTGCCAGCAGCTCCGGGACAGGGTCTTGGACCGGGGAGCTGTTTTTT. Translated: CASSSGTGSWTGELFF.

In this sample, this clone turned up a few times. The V and J genes are TRBV10-1 and TRBJ1-1; the D is unclear. The CDR3 loop spans 13 amino acids. The V and J ends lost 3 bases and 7 bases respectively, with 12 bases between them. Germline assignment: CDR1 WNHNN and CDR2 SYGVQD (reference sequence). The CDR3 DNA reads as TGCGCCAGCAGTGAAGGAGACCGAGGTGAAGCTTTCTTT. It codes for CASSEGDRGEAFF.

The J gene is TRBJ2-1, the V gene TRBV5-1, with TRBD1 as a possible D gene (6 bases). The germline V and J ends were trimmed by 0 bases and 15 bases, with 16 bases remaining between them. The CDR3 is 13 amino acids. CDR1 SGHRS and CDR2 YFSETQ come from the germline V gene. CDR3 sequence reads: CASSLDVDRRRFF. The CDR3 region has the DNA TGCGCCAGCAGCTTGGATGTGGACAGACGGAGGTTCTTC.

The chain combines TRBV7-2 with TRBJ2-7; TRBD2 aligns across 9 bases. CDR1 and CDR2 (germline): SGHTA, FQGNSA. The CDR3 extends over 14 amino acids. Losses at the gene ends were 3 bases for V and 4 bases for J; bases not matched to a gene: 4. The CDR3 DNA is TGTGCCAGCAGCTTGGGGCGGGAGGGTTACGAGCAGTACTTC. Translation: CASSLGREGYEQYF. The full variable domain, rest sourced from reference TRBV7-2 and TRBJ2-7, is GAGVSQSPSNKVTEKGKDVELRCDPISGHTALYWYRQSLGQGLEFLIYFQGNSAPDKSGLPSDRFSAERTGGSVSTLTIQRTQQEDSAVYLCASSLGREGYEQYFGPGTRLTVT.

This chain uses TRBV6-5 with TRBJ2-1; 8 positions agree with TRBD2. The germline gives CDR1 MNHEY, CDR2 SVGAGI. With V trimmed by 7 bases and J by 8 bases, 13 bases remained unmatched. This CDR3 region has 15 residues. CDR3 loop: CASTPGVAGGDEQFF. The DNA for the CDR3 is TGTGCCAGCACCCCGGGAGTGGCGGGAGGAGATGAGCAGTTCTTC.

This clone was counted a few times. The J gene is TRBJ2-7, the V gene TRBV5-6; 11 bases match TRBD2. Germline V gene data show CDR1 as SGHDT and CDR2 as YYEEEE. V lost 1 base and J lost 2; bases outside the gene matches: 2. This CDR3 has 15 amino acids. CDR3 in amino acids: CASSLRLAGPYEQYF. CDR3 in DNA: TGTGCCAGCAGCTTGAGACTAGCGGGACCCTACGAGCAGTACTTC.

V and J are TRBV30 and TRBJ2-4, with D perhaps matching TRBD2 (6 bases). V gave up 1 base and J gave up 11 bases, with 15 bases separating them. Germline loops: CDR1 GTSNPN, CDR2 SVGIG (reference sequence). This CDR3 contains 13 residues. As DNA, the CDR3 is TGTGCCTGGAGTGAAGGGACTGTGGTTTTTCAGTACTTC. The encoded protein is CAWSEGTVVFQYF.

DNA for the CDR3: TGTGCCAGCAGTAAGCAGGGGGTTACCTACGAGCAGTACTTC. Amino acids: CASSKQGVTYEQYF. The V gene is TRBV6-5, the J gene TRBJ2-7; 7 bases line up with TRBD1. J lost 2 bases, V lost 5 bases, and 6 bases had no gene match. Germline assignment: CDR1 MNHEY and CDR2 SVGAGI. The CDR3 length is 14 residues.

The chain carries TRBV4-1 and TRBJ1-1; tentatively, D is TRBD1 (5 bases). Deletions cut 6 bases from V and 1 base from J, with 15 bases between. Germline CDR1 is MGHRA and CDR2 is YSYEKL. The CDR3 consists of 15 residues. CDR3 in amino acids: CASSPSRGSNTEAFF. The CDR3 DNA reads TGCGCCAGCAGTCCCTCTAGGGGATCGAACACTGAAGCTTTCTTT.

The chain uses TRBV6-5 and TRBJ2-5; a possible D gene is TRBD1 (6 bases). There are 15 residues in the CDR3. Trimming removed 5 bases at V and 0 bases at J, with 13 bases between. CDR1 and CDR2 from the germline V gene are MNHEY and SVGAGI. The CDR3 coding sequence is TGTGCCAGCAGTGTTGGACAGTCGTACCAAGAGACCCAGTACTTC. Its translation is CASSVGQSYQETQYF.

DNA for the CDR3: TGTGCCTGGAGTCTCCTACAGGGGGAGATCGGGGAGCTGTTTTTT. This codes for CAWSLLQGEIGELFF. The chain is built from TRBV30 and TRBJ2-2; 8 bases agree with TRBD1. The V gene's germline CDR1 is GTSNPN and CDR2 SVGIG (reference sequence). Trimming at V came to 2 bases and at J to 7 bases, leaving 9 bases not matched to a gene. The CDR3 length is 15 residues.

The gene calls are TRBV6-1 and TRBJ2-1, with 9 bases matching TRBD2. Germline lookup yields CDR1 MNHNS and CDR2 SASEGT. Germline trimming cut 3 bases from V and 4 bases from J; bases unmatched to any gene: 4. CDR3 length: 15 residues. The CDR3 bases are TGTGCCAGCAGTGACAGGACTAGCGTTTACAATGAGCAGTTCTTC. Protein sequence: CASSDRTSVYNEQFF.

The chain has TRBV5-8 and TRBJ1-2, with D possibly TRBD1 on 5 matching bases. Germline CDR1 is SGHTS and CDR2 is YDEGEE. This CDR3 spans 14 amino acids. Trimming pared 4 bases from V and 7 bases from J, leaving 17 bases between. The DNA for the CDR3 is TGTGCCAGCAGCGGGGGGGACGCTCCTGTTGGCTACACCTTC. Residues: CASSGGDAPVGYTF.

This sequence joins TRBV29-1 and TRBJ2-3, with D maybe TRBD1 (5 bases). Germline V gene data show CDR1 as SQVTM and CDR2 as ANQGSEA. CDR3 length equals 12 residues. The ends were cut back, 6 bases at V and 4 bases at J, with 11 bases in the middle. Written as DNA, the CDR3 is TGCAGCGTGGGGCCGCCGGCAGATACGCAGTATTTT. As protein: CSVGPPADTQYF.

This chain joins TRBV19 and TRBJ2-3; 11 nucleotides line up with TRBD2. This CDR3 is built from 18 residues. The germline V gene has CDR1 LNHDA and CDR2 SQIVND (reference sequence). J lost 5 bases, V lost 6 bases, and 16 bases had no gene match. This chain's CDR3 is CASRNFSGRAPGGDTQYF. CDR3 nucleotide sequence: TGTGCCAGTAGGAACTTTAGCGGGAGGGCGCCGGGGGGAGATACGCAGTATTTT.

This rearrangement joins TRBV30 to TRBJ2-7; TRBD1 matches 8 bases. Looked up from germline, CDR1 is GTSNPN and CDR2 is SVGIG (reference sequence). The ends lost 3 bases at V and 5 bases at J; junction bases unmatched: 6. The CDR3 totals 13 residues. For the CDR3, the DNA is TGTGCCTGGAGCCGGACAGGGACTCACGAGCAGTACTTC. Protein: CAWSRTGTHEQYF. The whole variable domain, filled in from reference TRBV30 and TRBJ2-7, reads SQTIHQWPATLVQPVGSPLSLECTVEGTSNPNLYWYRQAAGRGLQLLFYSVGIGQISSEVPQNLSASRPQDRQFILSSKKLLLSDSGFYLCAWSRTGTHEQYFGPGTRLTVT.

This clone has just a few counts. This sequence joins TRBV5-8 and TRBJ2-7; 10 bases fit TRBD1. This CDR3 spans 16 amino acids. J was trimmed by 0 bases and V by 2 bases; bases with no gene match: 5. Germline CDR1 SGHTS, CDR2 YDEGEE. CDR3 nucleotides: TGTGCCAGCAGCTTCCCGGGGACAGGGGTCTCCTACGAGCAGTACTTC. It translates to CASSFPGTGVSYEQYF.